Following are 18 T cell receptor beta chains from one sample sequenced in a study of T cell repertoires in cytomegalovirus infection. Via MiXCR, TCRdb re-called the reads, giving one row per CDR3 protein. Here the sample spans more than 150,000 distinct CDR3 sequences, roughly 30% being singletons. Specimen: PBMCs. The receptors were sampled from a human donor in good health (CMV status not recorded). Some clones in this sample may be carry-over from other donors' samples.

This clonotype was picked up many times. This sequence joins TRBV7-2 and TRBJ2-7; 8 bases are shared with TRBD2. Germline V gene lookup returns CDR1 SGHTA and CDR2 FQGNSA. This CDR3 is 14 amino acids long. With V trimmed by 5 bases and J by 4 bases, 7 bases remained unmatched. The CDR3 sequence: CASSPQRGPYEQYF. The DNA for the CDR3 is TGTGCCAGCAGCCCCCAGCGGGGGCCTTACGAGCAGTACTTC.

This clonotype was observed at least ten times. This chain links TRBV7-2 with TRBJ1-2; TRBD1 is a possible D gene (6 bases). V lost 3 bases, J lost 1 base, and 9 bases lay in between. Germline CDR1 is SGHTA and CDR2 is FQGNSA. This CDR3 contains 14 residues. As DNA, the CDR3 is TGTGCCAGCAGCTTGGACAGATTTAACTATGGCTACACCTTC. It yields the protein CASSLDRFNYGYTF.

The chain employs TRBV5-1 and TRBJ1-1; TRBD1 agrees at 7 bases. From germline, CDR1 is SGHRS and CDR2 YFSETQ. CDR3 length: 15 amino acids. Losses at the gene ends were 5 bases for V and 1 base for J; bases not matched to a gene: 8. The CDR3 region has the DNA TGCGCCAGCAGAAGGGAGGGACAGCCGAACACTGAAGCTTTCTTT. Translation: CASRREGQPNTEAFF. The full variable domain, completed using reference TRBV5-1 and TRBJ1-1, is KAGVTQTPRYLIKTRGQQVTLSCSPISGHRSVSWYQQTPGQGLQFLFEYFSETQRNKGNFPGRFSGRQFSNSRSEMNVSTLELGDSALYLCASRREGQPNTEAFFGQGTRLTVV.

The genes are TRBV12-3 or TRBV12-4 and TRBJ2-2; D unclear. V lost 5 bases and J 4 bases, leaving 11 bases between the germline ends. This CDR3 has 14 amino acids. CDR3 sequence reads: CASSDWLPTGELFF. In DNA form, the CDR3 reads TGTGCCAGCAGTGACTGGCTTCCCACCGGGGAGCTGTTTTTT.

This clonotype was recorded a few times. The chain is built from TRBV6-2 or TRBV6-3 and TRBJ1-2; TRBD1 matches 7 bases. This CDR3 is 14 amino acids long. V was clipped by 4 bases and J by 3 bases; unmatched bases: 5. From germline, CDR1 is MNHEY and CDR2 SVGEGT. CDR3 sequence reads: CASSSRGPHYGYTF. The CDR3 nucleotides are TGTGCCAGCAGTTCTAGGGGGCCGCACTATGGCTACACCTTC.

This clonotype was seen a few times. The rearrangement links TRBV19 to TRBJ1-1; D is perhaps TRBD1 (6 bases). The germline gives CDR1 LNHDA, CDR2 SQIVND (reference sequence). The CDR3 is 14 amino acids. V was shortened by 5 bases and J by 1 base, with 11 bases between the two germline ends. CDR3 residues: CASSYRVENTEAFF. The CDR3 nucleotides read TGTGCCAGTAGTTACAGGGTGGAGAACACTGAAGCTTTCTTT.

This clonotype was counted between two and nine times. The V and J genes are TRBV12-3 or TRBV12-4 and TRBJ2-3; 7 positions match TRBD1. The CDR3 sequence is 15 residues long. After removal of 6 bases from V and 1 base from J, the junction contained 7 bases not matched to a gene. CDR3 in amino acids: CASSPTGLGTDTQYF. For the CDR3, the DNA is TGTGCCAGCAGCCCGACAGGGTTGGGCACAGATACGCAGTATTTT.

This clonotype occurred once. The chain carries TRBV6-6 and TRBJ2-7; 10 positions match TRBD1. The germline V gene encodes CDR1 MNHNY and CDR2 SVGAGI (reference sequence). The CDR3 loop spans 14 amino acids. The junction had 9 bases not matched to a gene; V was cut back by 6 bases and J by 7 bases. This CDR3 is CASSLPGQGQEQYF. CDR3 nucleotides: TGTGCCAGCAGCCTACCGGGACAGGGGCAAGAGCAGTACTTC.

The rearrangement joins TRBV2 to TRBJ2-2, with D perhaps matching TRBD2 (6 bases). Trimming cost V 5 bases and J 8 bases, with 18 bases left between them. Germline CDR1 is SNHLY and CDR2 is FYNNEI. The CDR3 covers 15 residues. The CDR3 spells CASSITRDSGGELFF. The CDR3 DNA sequence: TGTGCCAGCAGTATCACCCGGGACTCCGGGGGGGAGCTGTTTTTT. The whole variable domain, filled in from reference TRBV2 and TRBJ2-2, reads EPEVTQTPSHQVTQMGQEVILRCVPISNHLYFYWYRQILGQKVEFLVSFYNNEISEKSEIFDDQFSVERPDGSNFTLKIRSTKLEDSAMYFCASSITRDSGGELFFGEGSRLTVL.

The chain employs TRBV5-6 and TRBJ1-1; 8 bases line up with TRBD1. Germline CDR1 reads SGHDT; CDR2 reads YYEEEE. V lost 5 bases to trimming and J lost 3 bases; unmatched junction nucleotides: 6. There are 14 residues in the CDR3. This chain's CDR3 is CASRNTGGYTEAFF. The CDR3 DNA reads TGTGCCAGCAGAAATACAGGGGGATACACTGAAGCTTTCTTT. The entire variable domain, with the rest obtained from reference TRBV5-6 and TRBJ1-1, is as follows: DAGVTQSPTHLIKTRGQQVTLRCSPKSGHDTVSWYQQALGQGPQFIFQYYEEEERQRGNFPDRFSGHQFPNYSSELNVNALLLGDSALYLCASRNTGGYTEAFFGQGTRLTVV.

The genes are TRBV7-2 and TRBJ2-4; 10 bases map to TRBD2. Germline V CDR1 and CDR2: SGHTA, FQGNSA. V lost 5 bases, J lost 7 bases, and 8 bases stayed unmatched. The CDR3 loop spans 15 amino acids. The CDR3 nucleotides are TGTGCCAGCAGCCAGGGGGGACTAGCGCAGAACATTCAGTACTTC. Amino acids: CASSQGGLAQNIQYF.

The rearrangement joins TRBV7-2 to TRBJ1-2, with TRBD1 identical over 7 bases. V shed 1 base and J 7 bases; nucleotides not matched to a gene: 6. This CDR3 contains 14 residues. Looked up from germline, CDR1 is SGHTA and CDR2 is FQGNSA. The CDR3, as DNA: TGTGCCAGCAGCTTAGGACAGGGAGTAGGTGGCTACACCTTC. Its protein product is CASSLGQGVGGYTF.

This clonotype turned up a few times. V usage is TRBV6-5 and J usage is TRBJ2-1; D is tentatively TRBD1 or TRBD2 (5 bases each). This CDR3 region has 15 residues. Germline lookup yields CDR1 MNHEY and CDR2 SVGAGI. V was pared by 5 bases and J by 6 bases, with 17 bases between. CDR3 coding DNA: TGTGCCAGCAGTCCCCCGGGGCGTTCGGGCAATGAGCAGTTCTTC. Amino acids: CASSPPGRSGNEQFF.

This rearrangement joins TRBV15 to TRBJ1-5; D not certain. The germline V gene has CDR1 LNHNV and CDR2 YYDKDF (reference sequence). The CDR3 has 14 residues. The V and J ends lost 1 base and 3 bases respectively, with 7 bases between them. This CDR3 reads CATSRGIVNQPQHF. The CDR3 coding sequence is TGTGCCACCAGCAGAGGCATTGTCAATCAGCCCCAGCATTTT.

This clonotype was observed at least ten times. The chain combines TRBV7-9 with TRBJ1-2; D remains unclear. V lost 8 bases and J 8 bases, leaving 15 bases between the germline ends. This CDR3 has 12 residues. Germline V gives CDR1 SEHNR, CDR2 FQNEAQ (reference sequence). The CDR3 DNA reads TGTGCCAGCGGTTCGGGGAGACGCGGCTACACCTTC. Protein sequence: CASGSGRRGYTF.

V and J are TRBV7-9 and TRBJ2-5; D unresolved. V was pared by 4 bases and J by 0 bases, with 9 bases between. CDR3 size: 14 residues. The germline V gene encodes CDR1 SEHNR and CDR2 FQNEAQ (reference sequence). CDR3 in DNA: TGTGCCAGCAGCTCCGGCTGGGACCAAGAGACCCAGTACTTC. This gives the protein CASSSGWDQETQYF.

The chain links TRBV7-2 to TRBJ2-3; D call uncertain. The V gene's germline CDR1 is SGHTA and CDR2 FQGNSA. The V and J ends lost 3 bases and 0 bases respectively, with 10 bases between them. This CDR3 contains 15 residues. The CDR3 here is CASSFGRPSTDTQYF. The DNA of the CDR3 is TGTGCCAGCAGCTTCGGGCGGCCTAGCACAGATACGCAGTATTTT.

The DNA of the CDR3 is TGCAGCGCCGGTAAGTCGGACACTGAAGCTTTCTTT. This gives the protein CSAGKSDTEAFF. The chain employs TRBV29-1 and TRBJ1-1; D unclear. In germline, CDR1 is SQVTM, CDR2 ANQGSEA. The CDR3 extends over 12 amino acids. The V end lost 7 bases, the J end lost 3 bases, and 12 bases lay between the germline ends.